This TCR beta chain emerged from a study of blood T cell repertoires in COVID-19. The method was immunoSEQ multiplex PCR; TCRdb's version includes in-frame clones alone and lacks a portion of them. The sample has about 210,000 clones; around 81% are singletons. This CDR3 is 15 amino acids long. V shed 7 bases, J shed 7 bases, and the junction held 9 bases outside the gene matches. Germline V gene lookup returns CDR1 MNHEY and CDR2 SMNVEV (reference sequence). Individuals drawn from about two dozen US areas were roughly 18 to 95 years old. The chain is built from TRBV27 and TRBJ2-1; TRBD1 aligns across 11 bases. Sequenced: PBMCs or T cells enriched from blood (not recorded which). This receptor was identified in a young man with acute COVID-19. CDR3 sequence (DNA): TGTGCCAGCAAGCCTTGGGACAGGGGGTCGAATGAGCAGTTCTTC. It encodes CASKPWDRGSNEQFF.